This T cell receptor beta chain is from a study of blood T cells in healthy people across ages. The authors ran a second PCR of roughly 6 to 12 cycles using a sample-barcoded 5' primer and a J-beta primer mix. MiXCR was run by TCRdb on the 5' RACE reads, yielding one entry per CDR3 protein. The sample carries about 650,000 distinct CDR3 sequences, 32% recorded once. Turning to this clonotype: A much larger clone differs from this one at a single base, so this may be a read error.

Per the germline V gene, CDR1 is LGHNA and CDR2 is YNFKEQ. There are 17 residues in the CDR3. The V gene lost 2 bases and the J gene lost 2 bases, with 16 bases spanning the gap. This clonotype was obtained from a woman older than 75 in good health. Sequenced input: blood. The rearrangement joins TRBV4-2 to TRBJ2-1; the D gene is possibly TRBD2 (5 bases). This CDR3 is CASSQKGWRSPYNEQFF. Written as DNA, the CDR3 is TGTGCCAGCAGCCAAAAAGGGTGGAGGAGCCCCTACAATGAGCAGTTCTTC.